The clone carrying this T cell receptor beta chain appeared once. This sample was taken from a study of blood T cell repertoires in COVID-19. In the study overall: The study drew acute and convalescent COVID-19 samples from the United States, Italy and Spain.

Germline loops: CDR1 MNHEY, CDR2 SVGEGT. V trimming: 6 bases; J trimming: 5 bases; junction bases outside the gene matches: 9. CDR3 size: 14 residues. Libraries were prepared by immunoSEQ multiplex PCR; TCRdb keeps only in-frame clonotypes and omits some of them. This sample has more than 100,000 clones; 60% to 85% occur once, and the top ten carry over 2%. Sequencing was done on a sample of peripheral blood. This TCR came from a man in his 70s with acute or convalescent COVID-19. The V gene is TRBV6-2 or TRBV6-3, the J gene TRBJ1-2; 7 nucleotides align to TRBD1. CDR3 coding DNA: TGTGCCAGCAGCCGGGACAGCTCCTTTTATGGCTACACCTTC. Protein: CASSRDSSFYGYTF.